The 6 T cell receptor beta chains below come from one sample, sequenced in a study of CD8+CD57+ T cells in acquired aplastic anemia. Genomic DNA was employed as the template in profiling TCR beta VDJ and CDR3. Using its own MiXCR run on the reads, TCRdb lists one record per CDR3 protein. The sample contains about 120,000 distinct CDR3 sequences, approximately 61% of which appear only once. Only patients with CD8+CD57+ cell expansion on flow cytometry were chosen for sequencing. Sequencing input: sorted CD4+, CD8+, or CD8+CD57+ T cells (not recorded which) from PBMCs. These receptors all come from a human donor with aplastic anemia.

This clonotype was seen repeatedly, ten times or more. The chain employs TRBV6-1 and TRBJ2-7, with TRBD1 identical over 7 bases. Germline trimming cut 3 bases from V and 7 bases from J; bases unmatched to any gene: 6. Germline CDR1 and CDR2: MNHNS and SASEGT. CDR3 length equals 13 residues. The CDR3: CASSDKGAKEQYF. Written as DNA, the CDR3 is TGTGCCAGCAGTGATAAGGGGGCAAAAGAGCAGTACTTC.

This chain joins TRBV29-1 and TRBJ2-7; D possibly corresponds to TRBD1 (6 bases). Germline CDR1 and CDR2: SQVTM and ANQGSEA. Deletions cut 4 bases from V and 3 bases from J, with 10 bases between. This CDR3 comprises 12 residues. The CDR3, as DNA: TGCAGCGTTGCGGGACATAACTACGAGCAGTACTTC. Its translation is CSVAGHNYEQYF.

The chain joins TRBV9 to TRBJ2-1; D unclear. The germline gives CDR1 SGDLS, CDR2 YYNGEE. This CDR3 is 16 amino acids long. Trimming cost V 2 bases and J 6 bases, with 18 bases left between them. CDR3 amino acids: CASSVPSERLANEQFF. The DNA of the CDR3 is TGTGCCAGCAGCGTCCCTTCTGAACGGCTGGCCAATGAGCAGTTCTTC.

This clonotype was observed a few times. The chain couples TRBV19 to TRBJ2-7; the match to TRBD1 covers 10 bases. The CDR3 extends over 15 amino acids. V lost 6 bases to trimming and J lost 3 bases; unmatched junction nucleotides: 8. Per the germline V gene, CDR1 is LNHDA and CDR2 is SQIVND (reference sequence). The CDR3 region is CASSQATGGIYEQYF. CDR3 DNA sequence: TGTGCCAGTAGCCAGGCGACAGGGGGCATCTACGAGCAGTACTTC.

V and J are TRBV19 and TRBJ2-7, with 9 bases aligning to TRBD1. CDR1 and CDR2 from the germline V gene are LNHDA and SQIVND (reference sequence). The CDR3 contains 14 residues. Losses at the gene ends were 5 bases for V and 5 bases for J; bases not matched to a gene: 7. The CDR3 loop reads CASSLTGGPHEQYF. CDR3 sequence (DNA): TGTGCCAGTAGTTTAACAGGGGGCCCCCACGAGCAGTACTTC.

The V gene is TRBV9, the J gene TRBJ2-5, with D unresolved. Germline lookup yields CDR1 SGDLS and CDR2 YYNGEE. V was trimmed by 0 bases and J by 2 bases, leaving 5 bases between them. This CDR3 is 13 amino acids long. CDR3 in amino acids: CASSVAGQETQYF. CDR3 bases: TGTGCCAGCAGCGTAGCTGGACAAGAGACCCAGTACTTC.